The source of this TCR beta chain is a study of Graves' ophthalmopathy and Graves' hyperthyroidism. Points on this clonotype: The antigen is unknown.

RNA served as the template for amplifying TCR beta CDR3 regions. In the first round, RT-PCR was carried out with HTBI primers, and a multiplex PCR formed the second round. TCRdb analysed the multiplex PCR reads with MiXCR anew, one entry per CDR3 protein. This table has about 620,000 distinct CDR3 sequences, 22% appearing once. The length of the CDR3 is 15 residues. The germline V and J ends were trimmed by 6 bases and 0 bases, with 9 bases remaining between them. Germline lookup yields CDR1 MDHEN and CDR2 SYDVKM. Study-level findings and limits: Most thyroid clonotypes expanded beyond 0.001 frequency were also found in blood. A classifier, a 13-signature model, separated ophthalmopathy from stable hyperthyroidism with about 87% sensitivity and approximately 81% specificity.

This sequence joins TRBV28 and TRBJ2-6, with no clear D. Input material: peripheral blood. The receptor's source is a woman in her late teens or twenties with stable Graves' hyperthyroidism. Some clones in this sample may be carry-over from other donors' samples. The CDR3: CASSRMGSGANVLTF. Written as DNA, the CDR3 is TGTGCCAGCAGCCGAATGGGCTCTGGGGCCAACGTCCTGACTTTC.